Listed below are T cell receptor beta chains from one sample, sequenced in a study of cytomegalovirus exposure and HLA in healthy donors. The table came from immunoSEQ multiplex PCR; TCRdb's copy has only in-frame clones and leaves some out. The sample carries roughly 160,000 clones, 71% recorded once. Sequenced: PBMCs. The receptors were gathered from a woman younger than 45 in good health and CMV-seronegative. Each CDR3 is given with its conserved first and last residue. The order of the fields is V gene, D gene, J gene, clone size, CDR3 protein, CDR3 DNA. A D gene is named only where the DNA matches it firmly. The listing skips clone size in some rows; elsewhere it reads once, few, many or a size class.

TRBV5-4	TRBD2	TRBJ2-5	.	CASSRTSGIQETQYF	TGTGCCAGCAGTCGGACTAGCGGAATCCAAGAGACCCAGTACTTC
TRBV28	.	TRBJ1-2	.	CASRSLLGYTF	TGTGCCAGCAGGTCTCTTCTGGGCTACACCTTC
TRBV28	.	TRBJ1-2	.	CASSKDMLGYTF	TGTGCCAGCAGTAAGGACATGTTGGGCTACACCTTC
TRBV7-9	.	TRBJ2-7	.	CASSLDSSVPYEQYF	TGTGCCAGCAGCTTAGACTCTAGCGTCCCCTACGAGCAGTACTTC
TRBV30	TRBD1	TRBJ1-1	.	CAWGDRATEAFF	TGTGCCTGGGGGGACAGGGCCACTGAAGCTTTCTTT
TRBV6-1	.	TRBJ1-2	.	CASSEEPANYGYTF	TGTGCCAGCAGTGAAGAACCAGCTAACTATGGCTACACCTTC
TRBV7-9	.	TRBJ2-6	few	CATSGSGANVLTF	TGTGCCACGTCAGGGTCTGGGGCCAACGTCCTGACTTTC
TRBV6-5	TRBD1	TRBJ2-7	.	CASKYGLGQGYEQYF	TGTGCCAGCAAGTACGGTTTGGGACAGGGCTACGAGCAGTACTTC
TRBV2	TRBD2	TRBJ2-7	.	CASGGEQPHPYEQYF	TGTGCCAGCGGGGGGGAACAGCCCCATCCCTACGAGCAGTACTTC
TRBV28	.	TRBJ1-2	.	CASNTKGYGYTF	TGTGCCAGCAACACAAAGGGGTATGGCTACACCTTC
TRBV11-2	TRBD1	TRBJ1-5	.	CASTGGRNQPQHF	TGTGCCAGCACAGGGGGCAGGAATCAGCCCCAGCATTTT
TRBV6-1	.	TRBJ1-5	.	CASSVQDGNQPQHF	TGTGCCAGCAGCGTACAGGATGGCAATCAGCCCCAGCATTTT
TRBV7-9	.	TRBJ1-4	.	CASRGGRGSEKLFF	TGTGCCAGCAGAGGTGGCAGGGGTAGCGAAAAACTGTTTTTT